This TCR beta chain is drawn from a study of PD-1 blockade in classical Hodgkin lymphoma. There was relapse after autologous stem cell transplantation in every patient, and there was variation in brentuximab vedotin exposure. The best responses consisted of complete response, partial response or progressive disease. Findings of the study overall: CD4+ but not CD8+ TCR diversity rose significantly by C4D1.

Some clones are missing from TCRdb's copy, which holds only in-frame ones; the method was immunoSEQ multiplex PCR. This sample has 150,000 or so clones, with 78% found just once. A word on this clone: Its antigen is as yet unknown.

This CDR3 contains 18 residues. Germline V CDR1 and CDR2: GTSNPN, SVGIG (reference sequence). V lost 1 base to trimming and J lost 5 bases; unmatched junction nucleotides: 12. Sequenced material: peripheral blood mononuclear cells (PBMCs), taken before the second cycle of nivolumab. This clonotype was obtained from a human donor with classical Hodgkin lymphoma. J is TRBJ2-5 and V is TRBV30; TRBD2 matches at 14 bases. In nucleotides, the CDR3 is TGTGCCTGGAGTGATCCGACTAGCGGGAGGGGATTTAGGGAGACCCAGTACTTC. Protein product: CAWSDPTSGRGFRETQYF.